The clone carrying this T cell receptor beta chain has a handful of counts. This CDR3 comprises 17 residues. J lost 5 bases, V lost 2 bases, and 11 bases had no gene match. Germline assignment: CDR1 MNHNY and CDR2 SVGAGI (reference sequence). Sequencing started from total RNA isolated from unfractionated whole blood. This sample is part of a study of human T cells and chemical hapten exposure. Study information: TCR yield per sample varied, mainly due to pooled library volumes.

TCRdb re-derived calls from the 5' RACE reads in MiXCR, one entry per CDR3 protein. There are around 100,000 distinct CDR3 sequences in the sample; 15% to 20% occur only once, and around 2.7% lies in the top ten. J is TRBJ2-2 and V is TRBV6-6; TRBD2 matches 7 bases. The receptor was derived from a human donor in good health. The CDR3 nucleotides read TGTGCCAGCAGTTACCCTGGGCTAGCGGCTACGACCGGGGAGCTGTTTTTT. Its protein is CASSYPGLAATTGELFF.